A single sample is the source of the 7 T cell receptor beta chains below, sequenced in a study of CD8+ T cells in alopecia areata. cDNA reverse transcribed from extracted RNA served as the sequencing template. This table comes from immunoSEQ multiplex PCR, and its TCRdb copy is limited to in-frame clones, with some not included. The sample contains around 100,000 clones, none of them singletons. The specimen sequenced was lesional skin. The receptor source for this set is a C3H/HeJ mouse with alopecia areata. MHC haplotype here: H2-k.

For this clone: The listed genes are named as in mouse. The observed sequence ends 4 residues before the CDR3 terminus, with the missing tail filled in from the germline J gene. The chain links TRBV17 to TRBJ1-1; weak D call: TRBD1 (6 bases). This CDR3 spans 12 amino acids. Germline CDR1 reads MNHDT; CDR2 reads YYDKIL. The DNA read from the CDR3 is TGTGCTAGCAGTAGAGCACAGGGA. Residues: CASSRAQG. The full-length CDR3 reads as CASSRAQGEVFF.

Comment on this clone: Gene names follow the mouse nomenclature. From the germline J gene comes the end of the CDR3, since the read stops 4 residues before it. The chain combines TRBV13-1 with TRBJ2-1; 9 nucleotides align to TRBD1. The germline gives CDR1 NSHNY, CDR2 SYGAGN. CDR3 length equals 15 residues. The part of the CDR3 DNA that was read is TGTGCCAGCAGTGATCGGACAGGGGTGGGGGCT. Translated: CASSDRTGVGA. The full CDR3 protein is CASSDRTGVGAEQFF.

This clone was picked up many times. Mouse names are used for the genes. Read data end 4 residues before the CDR3 end; the end is taken from the germline J gene. The chain carries TRBV1 and TRBJ2-1; no reliable D call. Germline V gene sequence: CDR1 NSQYPW, CDR2 LRSPGD (reference sequence). This CDR3 comprises 15 residues. The V end was cut by 0 bases, the J end by 0 bases, with 6 bases between. CDR3 residues: CTCSAEQRNYAEQFF. The covered CDR3 bases are TGCACCTGCAGTGCAGAACAACGTAACTATGCT.

A few counts support this clone. Here the gene names and germline are mouse. From the germline J gene comes the end of the CDR3, since the read stops 4 residues before it. V gene TRBV31 combines with J gene TRBJ2-1; 8 bases line up with TRBD2. Germline CDR1 and CDR2: GKSSPN and SITVG. The length of the CDR3 is 13 residues. Incomplete CDR3 DNA: TGTGCCTGGAGTCCTGGGGGGTTGGCT. Amino acids: CAWSPGGLA. From start to end, the CDR3 is CAWSPGGLAEQFF.

This clone has only a few counts. Genes here carry mouse names. The read halts 4 residues ahead of the CDR3 end, with the missing end drawn from the germline J gene. The chain has TRBV13-3 and TRBJ1-4, with a tentative D call TRBD1 (5 bases). Trimming cost V 1 base and J 3 bases, with 10 bases left between them. Germline CDR1 is NNHDY and CDR2 is SYVADS. The CDR3 is 15 residues long. The CDR3 loop reads CASSDWQGTNERLFF. CDR3 DNA (partial): TGTGCCAGCAGTGATTGGCAGGGAACCAACGAA.

As to this clone: The gene symbols are mouse symbols. The CDR3 end falls 4 residues outside the read, so it is completed with the germline J gene. The chain combines TRBV17 with TRBJ1-1; TRBD1 is a possible D gene (6 bases). Germline-derived CDR1 and CDR2 are MNHDT and YYDKIL. This CDR3 contains 13 residues. The sequenced CDR3 bases are TGTGCTAGCAGTAGAGGGGGGACAACA. This gives the protein CASSRGGTT. In full, the CDR3 is CASSRGGTTEVFF.

In regard to this clone: The genes and germline here are from mouse. The CDR3 DNA, read in part, is TGTGCCAGCGGCACAGTAGCAAACACA. It translates to CASGTVANT. The CDR3 in its entirety is CASGTVANTEVFF. The rearrangement joins TRBV13-3 to TRBJ1-1; D is ambiguous. The sequence runs out 4 residues before the end of the CDR3; the remainder is reconstructed from the germline J gene. The CDR3 is 13 residues long. Germline CDR1 NNHDY, CDR2 SYVADS. The V gene lost 7 bases and the J gene lost 0 bases, with 10 bases spanning the gap.